Here is one T cell receptor (beta chain) with its context. Its antigen is still unknown. The CDR3 totals 14 residues. V was trimmed by 6 bases and J by 9 bases, leaving 20 bases between them. Germline-derived CDR1 and CDR2 are SQVTM and ANQGSEA. Relapses following autologous stem cell transplantation were seen in all patients, with brentuximab vedotin exposure varying. This sample is part of a study of PD-1 blockade in classical Hodgkin lymphoma. General study points: Baseline diversity was lower in partial responders and progressors than complete responders.

The table came from immunoSEQ multiplex PCR; TCRdb's copy has only in-frame clones and leaves some out. The sample shows tens of thousands of clones, roughly nine tenths of them seen only once. Sequenced here: peripheral blood mononuclear cells (PBMCs), sampled at baseline. The origin of this receptor is a human donor with classical Hodgkin lymphoma. The chain is built from TRBV29-1 and TRBJ1-4, with D tentatively TRBD1 (5 bases). The CDR3 loop is CSVVTGGPGKKLFF. CDR3 nucleotides: TGCAGCGTAGTTACAGGCGGCCCGGGAAAAAAACTGTTTTTT.